This T cell receptor beta chain was identified in a study of cytotoxic CD8 clonotypes in ibrutinib-treated CLL. The CDR3 totals 16 residues. V was clipped by 4 bases and J by 7 bases; unmatched bases: 5. Germline loops: CDR1 MDHEN, CDR2 SYDVKM. Target depth was 1 in 200,000 to 1 in 1 million T cells, about 10x per clonotype. The method was immunoSEQ multiplex PCR; TCRdb's version includes in-frame clones alone and lacks a portion of them. The sample gives hundreds of thousands of clones, roughly 67% of which show up once; roughly 6.8% is in the top ten. Source: PBMCs, taken after 36 months of ibrutinib treatment. This clonotype was obtained from a human donor with chronic lymphocytic leukemia. The chain carries TRBV28 and TRBJ2-1, with 15 bases that match TRBD2. The CDR3 nucleotides read TGTGCCAGCAGTTCACCCGGGACTAGCGGGAGGAATGAGCAGTTCTTC. This sequence encodes CASSSPGTSGRNEQFF.